These 10 T cell receptor beta chains originate from one sample sequenced in a study of metastatic and nonmetastatic thyroid tumors. TCRdb re-clonotyped the PCR reads through MiXCR. The sample contains about 26,000 clones, around 14% of which appear only once. Patients underwent thyroid surgery, and none had received any treatment before it. Sequencing was carried out using blood. The receptors originated from a female donor with papillary thyroid cancer or a benign thyroid nodule (not recorded which). Some clones in this sample may be carry-over from other donors' samples.

This clone showed up many times. This rearrangement joins TRBV6-1 to TRBJ1-4; D possibly corresponds to TRBD1 (5 bases). V lost 3 bases to trimming and J lost 6 bases, with 17 bases between them. CDR1 MNHNS and CDR2 SASEGT come from the germline V gene. The CDR3 contains 16 residues. CDR3 sequence reads: CASSDRLYGADEKLFF. The CDR3 DNA reads TGTGCCAGCAGTGACCGTTTGTATGGGGCGGATGAAAAACTGTTTTTT.

This clone showed up many times. This CDR3 reads CASSPPKAREAGYTF. The CDR3 DNA follows: TGTGCCAGCAGCCCCCCGAAGGCCCGGGAAGCGGGCTACACCTTC. The chain recombines TRBV5-4 with TRBJ1-2, with D unclear. CDR1 is SGHNT and CDR2 is YYREEE in the germline V gene (reference sequence). The CDR3 is 15 residues long. V was cut by 4 bases and J by 8 bases, with 21 bases left in between.

This clone was counted many times. The chain links TRBV18 to TRBJ1-2, with a weak D call TRBD1 (6 bases). In germline, CDR1 is KGHSH, CDR2 LQKENI. The ends were cut back, 3 bases at V and 8 bases at J, with 16 bases in the middle. The CDR3 has 14 amino acids. The CDR3 protein is CASSPRGGSKGYTF. CDR3 sequence (DNA): TGTGCCAGCTCACCCCGAGGGGGGAGTAAAGGCTACACCTTC.

This clone appeared many times. The chain uses TRBV7-9 and TRBJ1-1; D is possibly TRBD1 (6 bases). Trimming took 6 bases from V and 1 from J, leaving 15 bases between them. The CDR3 is 15 amino acids. CDR1 and CDR2 from the germline V gene are SEHNR and FQNEAQ (reference sequence). The CDR3, as DNA: TGTGCCAGCAGGGGGGAGGGGGAAAAGAACACTGAAGCTTTCTTT. Translation gives CASRGEGEKNTEAFF.

This clone was seen at least ten times. CDR3 region: CATSRDGGGEQYF. The CDR3 DNA is TGTGCCACCAGCAGAGATGGGGGCGGCGAGCAGTACTTC. J is TRBJ2-7 and V is TRBV15; tentatively, D is TRBD1 (6 bases). The CDR3 has 13 amino acids. Germline CDR1 and CDR2: LNHNV and YYDKDF (reference sequence). Trimming removed 0 bases from V and 6 bases from J, with 9 bases in between.

This clone was observed at least ten times. The chain has TRBV5-1 and TRBJ1-6, with D maybe TRBD1 (6 bases). CDR1 is SGHRS, CDR2 YFSETQ, per germline. V lost 4 bases and J lost 9, with 20 bases in between. This CDR3 contains 16 residues. The CDR3 loop reads CASSRGGSTGSSPLHF. As DNA, the CDR3 is TGCGCCAGCAGCCGAGGGGGGAGTACCGGAAGTTCACCCCTCCACTTT.

There are many counts of this clone. The chain has TRBV12-3 or TRBV12-4 and TRBJ1-1, with a tentative D call TRBD1 (6 bases). This CDR3 comprises 14 residues. The germline V and J ends were trimmed by 5 bases and 5 bases, with 15 bases remaining between them. CDR3 sequence: CASSDRGGGTEAFF. DNA for the CDR3: TGTGCCAGCAGTGACCGGGGAGGGGGGACTGAAGCTTTCTTT.

In this sample, this clone turned up many times. The V and J genes are TRBV7-9 and TRBJ1-4; TRBD1 might be the D (5 bases). The germline gives CDR1 SEHNR, CDR2 FQNEAQ (reference sequence). Trimming cost V 3 bases and J 5 bases, with 10 bases left between them. The CDR3 covers 14 residues. The CDR3 coding sequence is TGTGCCAGCAGCTTGGGAGGGGAAAATGAAAAACTGTTTTTT. Amino acid sequence: CASSLGGENEKLFF. The full variable domain, completed using reference TRBV7-9 and TRBJ1-4, is DTGVSQNPRHKITKRGQNVTFRCDPISEHNRLYWYRQTLGQGPEFLTYFQNEAQLEKSRLLSDRFSAERPKGSFSTLEIQRTEQGDSAMYLCASSLGGENEKLFFGSGTQLSVL.

This clone was observed many times. The chain joins TRBV6-1 to TRBJ1-4; perhaps TRBD1 as D (5 bases). The germline V gene encodes CDR1 MNHNS and CDR2 SASEGT. V gave up 5 bases and J gave up 5 bases, with 12 bases separating them. The CDR3 is 14 residues long. The CDR3 spells CASSSPGGNEKLFF. The DNA of the CDR3 is TGTGCCAGCAGTTCTCCGGGGGGGAATGAAAAACTGTTTTTT.

By share of the sample, this clone is medium-sized. CDR3 residues: CASNRLFAYEQYF. The CDR3 bases are TGTGCCAGCAACCGGTTATTCGCCTACGAGCAGTACTTC. This chain uses TRBV6-2 or TRBV6-3 with TRBJ2-7; D gene uncertain. Germline CDR1 reads MNHEY; CDR2 reads SVGEGT. This CDR3 region has 13 residues. The germline V and J ends were trimmed by 7 bases and 2 bases, with 12 bases remaining between them.